This T cell receptor beta chain was obtained from a study of control samples from healthy donors and cancer patients. The repertoire was sequenced with immunoSEQ multiplex PCR; TCRdb's copy has only in-frame clones and lacks some. The table has roughly 200,000 clones, 85% to 95% seen once. Germline V CDR1 and CDR2: SEHNR, FQNEAQ (reference sequence). The CDR3 runs to 13 residues. Trimming removed 5 bases from V and 7 bases from J, with 14 bases in between. The clonotype comes from a man younger than 30 in good health. The sequencing sample was made of blood. The chain has TRBV7-9 and TRBJ2-5; D gene uncertain. The CDR3 DNA is TGTGCCAGCAGCGATCTAGTCGGGTTGACCCAGTACTTC. Residues: CASSDLVGLTQYF.